A selection of T cell receptor beta chains follows, all from one sample in a study of OX40 agonist ivuxolimab in advanced cancers. Sequenced by immunoSEQ multiplex PCR; TCRdb stores in-frame clones only, minus some. The sample has under 70,000 clones, approximately 89% seen once. This specimen was CD4+ or CD8+ T cells sorted from blood, taken in a trial of the OX40 agonist ivuxolimab. Receptor source: an adult with an advanced solid tumor such as melanoma, head and neck, liver or kidney cancer. Both conserved end residues are part of each CDR3. The order of the fields is CDR3 protein, CDR3 DNA, CDR3 length, V gene, D gene, J gene, clone size. A D gene is named only where the DNA matches it firmly. For some rows the clone size is stated as once, few or many, or as a class when expanded; others skip it.

CDR3aa: CASRLVDTRRDNSPLHF; CDR3nt: TGTGCAAGTCGCTTAGTAGACACCCGCCGGGATAATTCACCCCTCCACTTT; len: 17; v_gene: TRBV12-2; d_gene: .; j_gene: TRBJ1-6; abundance: .
CDR3aa: CASSSRWAVNTEAFF; CDR3nt: TGTGCCAGCAGCTCTCGCTGGGCGGTTAACACTGAAGCTTTCTTT; len: 15; v_gene: TRBV7-9; d_gene: .; j_gene: TRBJ1-1; abundance: medium-sized
CDR3aa: CASSIRLAFEQYF; CDR3nt: TGTGCCAGTAGTATCAGGCTTGCGTTCGAGCAGTACTTC; len: 13; v_gene: TRBV19; d_gene: .; j_gene: TRBJ2-7; abundance: .
CDR3aa: CASSYPGFGELFF; CDR3nt: TGTGCCAGCAGTTACCCAGGGTTCGGGGAGCTGTTTTTT; len: 13; v_gene: TRBV6-6; d_gene: .; j_gene: TRBJ2-2; abundance: .
CDR3aa: CASRGELNTEAFF; CDR3nt: TGTGCCAGCCGGGGAGAACTGAACACTGAAGCTTTCTTT; len: 13; v_gene: TRBV6-5; d_gene: .; j_gene: TRBJ1-1; abundance: .
CDR3aa: CASSVRQGIEQFF; CDR3nt: TGTGCCAGTAGTGTGCGACAGGGGATTGAGCAGTTCTTC; len: 13; v_gene: TRBV19; d_gene: TRBD1; j_gene: TRBJ2-1; abundance: .
CDR3aa: CAWFQGTQYF; CDR3nt: TGTGCCTGGTTCCAGGGGACCCAGTACTTC; len: 10; v_gene: TRBV30; d_gene: .; j_gene: TRBJ2-5; abundance: .
CDR3aa: CAISGTGSRYEQYF; CDR3nt: TGTGCCATCTCCGGGACAGGGAGCCGATACGAGCAGTACTTC; len: 14; v_gene: TRBV6-5; d_gene: TRBD1; j_gene: TRBJ2-7; abundance: .
CDR3aa: CASSPIPGGGTYEQYF; CDR3nt: TGTGCCAGCTCACCAATACCGGGGGGCGGTACCTACGAGCAGTACTTC; len: 16; v_gene: TRBV18; d_gene: .; j_gene: TRBJ2-7; abundance: .
CDR3aa: CASRGGVGSFF; CDR3nt: TGTGCCAGCAGGGGTGGGGTGGGATCTTTCTTT; len: 11; v_gene: TRBV7-2; d_gene: .; j_gene: TRBJ1-1; abundance: .
CDR3aa: CASSFSGDTEAFF; CDR3nt: TGTGCCAGCAGCTTTTCAGGGGACACTGAAGCTTTCTTT; len: 13; v_gene: TRBV7-9; d_gene: .; j_gene: TRBJ1-1; abundance: few
CDR3aa: CASGLELAQTTEQFF; CDR3nt: TGTGCTAGTGGTTTGGAACTAGCCCAGACCACTGAGCAGTTCTTC; len: 15; v_gene: TRBV12-5; d_gene: .; j_gene: TRBJ2-1; abundance: .
CDR3aa: CASSVQTTDTQYF; CDR3nt: TGTGCCAGCAGCGTACAGACCACAGATACGCAGTATTTT; len: 13; v_gene: TRBV9; d_gene: .; j_gene: TRBJ2-3; abundance: .
CDR3aa: CASSFVRGTGDPSKPQHF; CDR3nt: TGTGCCAGCAGCTTTGTTCGGGGGACAGGGGACCCATCAAAGCCCCAGCATTTT; len: 18; v_gene: TRBV5-8; d_gene: TRBD1; j_gene: TRBJ1-5; abundance: .
CDR3aa: CASSTGQRDRGAYGYTF; CDR3nt: TGTGCCAGCAGTACGGGACAGAGGGACCGTGGTGCTTATGGCTACACCTTC; len: 17; v_gene: TRBV25-1; d_gene: TRBD1; j_gene: TRBJ1-2; abundance: .
CDR3aa: CASSLGRHYEQYF; CDR3nt: TGTGCCAGCAGCTTAGGGCGCCACTACGAGCAGTACTTC; len: 13; v_gene: TRBV7-2; d_gene: .; j_gene: TRBJ2-7; abundance: .
CDR3aa: CASSLMGGDTGELFF; CDR3nt: TGCGCCAGCAGCTTGATGGGAGGGGATACCGGGGAGCTGTTTTTT; len: 15; v_gene: TRBV5-1; d_gene: TRBD2; j_gene: TRBJ2-2; abundance: .
CDR3aa: CASSLEVGELFF; CDR3nt: TGTGCCAGCAGCTTAGAGGTCGGGGAGCTGTTTTTT; len: 12; v_gene: TRBV7-3; d_gene: .; j_gene: TRBJ2-2; abundance: .
CDR3aa: CASSPYTEKLFF; CDR3nt: TGTGCCAGCAGCCCCTACACCGAAAAACTGTTTTTT; len: 12; v_gene: TRBV7-9; d_gene: .; j_gene: TRBJ1-4; abundance: .
CDR3aa: CASSIGAGTLSEQFF; CDR3nt: TGTGCCAGTAGTATAGGGGCAGGAACTTTAAGTGAGCAGTTCTTC; len: 15; v_gene: TRBV19; d_gene: .; j_gene: TRBJ2-1; abundance: once
CDR3aa: CASSVAASDYNEQFF; CDR3nt: TGTGCCAGCAGCGTAGCGGCTAGCGACTACAATGAGCAGTTCTTC; len: 15; v_gene: TRBV9; d_gene: .; j_gene: TRBJ2-1; abundance: .
CDR3aa: CASSAWHNNYEQYF; CDR3nt: TGTGCCAGCAGTGCTTGGCACAACAACTACGAGCAGTACTTC; len: 14; v_gene: TRBV2; d_gene: .; j_gene: TRBJ2-7; abundance: .
CDR3aa: CASSTWGQGVDEQYF; CDR3nt: TGCGCCAGCAGTACCTGGGGACAGGGAGTGGACGAGCAGTACTTC; len: 15; v_gene: TRBV5-1; d_gene: TRBD1; j_gene: TRBJ2-7; abundance: .
CDR3aa: CASSQRTSGHTGELFF; CDR3nt: TGTGCCAGCAGCCAGAGGACTAGCGGTCACACCGGGGAGCTGTTTTTT; len: 16; v_gene: TRBV7-8; d_gene: TRBD2; j_gene: TRBJ2-2; abundance: .
CDR3aa: CASSLGDRVTETQYF; CDR3nt: TGCGCCAGCAGCTTGGGTGACAGGGTTACAGAGACCCAGTACTTC; len: 15; v_gene: TRBV5-1; d_gene: TRBD1; j_gene: TRBJ2-5; abundance: .
CDR3aa: CASSRAGEGYTF; CDR3nt: TGTGCCAGCTCCCGGGCGGGGGAAGGCTACACCTTC; len: 12; v_gene: TRBV9; d_gene: .; j_gene: TRBJ1-2; abundance: .
CDR3aa: CASSFLTGGFYGYTF; CDR3nt: TGTGCCAGCAGTTTCCTGACAGGGGGCTTCTATGGCTACACCTTC; len: 15; v_gene: TRBV27; d_gene: TRBD1; j_gene: TRBJ1-2; abundance: .